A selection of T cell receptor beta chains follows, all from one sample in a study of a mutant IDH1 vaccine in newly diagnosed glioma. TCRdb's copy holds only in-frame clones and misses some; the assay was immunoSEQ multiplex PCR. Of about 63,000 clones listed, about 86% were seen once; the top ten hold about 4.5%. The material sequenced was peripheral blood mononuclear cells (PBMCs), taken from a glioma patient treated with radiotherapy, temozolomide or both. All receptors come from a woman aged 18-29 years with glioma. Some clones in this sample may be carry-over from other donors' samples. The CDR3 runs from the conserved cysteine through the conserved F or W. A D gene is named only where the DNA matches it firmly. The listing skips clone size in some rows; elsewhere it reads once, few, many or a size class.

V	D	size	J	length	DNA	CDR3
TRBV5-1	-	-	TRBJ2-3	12	TGCGCCAGCAGAGTGAACACAGATACGCAGTATTTT	CASRVNTDTQYF
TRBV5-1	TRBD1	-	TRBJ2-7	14	TGCGCCAGCAGCCCCAGGACAGGGGGCTACGAGCAGTACTTC	CASSPRTGGYEQYF
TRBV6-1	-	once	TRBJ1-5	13	TGTGCCAGCAGCAGGGGCGAGGATCAGCCCCAGCATTTT	CASSRGEDQPQHF
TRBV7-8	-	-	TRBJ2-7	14	TGTGCCAGCAGCTTAGGGGGAATTTTTTACGAGCAGTACTTC	CASSLGGIFYEQYF
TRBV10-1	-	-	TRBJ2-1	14	TGCGCCAGCAGTGAATCTGGGGCGGACAATGAGCAGTTCTTC	CASSESGADNEQFF
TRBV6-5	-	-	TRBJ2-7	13	TGTGCCAGCAGCCAAGGGCCAGACTACGAGCAGTACTTC	CASSQGPDYEQYF
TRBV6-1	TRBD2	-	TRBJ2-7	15	TGTGTTTCTGGGGCCGAGAGCGGGAGGGTTAGGGAGCAGTACTTC	CVSGAESGRVREQYF
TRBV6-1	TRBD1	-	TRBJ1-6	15	TGTGCCAGCAGTTCTCGGACAGGGATTAATTCACCCCTCCACTTT	CASSSRTGINSPLHF
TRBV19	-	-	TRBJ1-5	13	TGTGCCAGTAGTATAGGGTTTGATCAGCCCCAGCATTTT	CASSIGFDQPQHF
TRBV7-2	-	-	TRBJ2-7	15	TGTGCCAGCAGCTCCCATGGGGGGGCCGTTTACGAGCAGTACTTC	CASSSHGGAVYEQYF
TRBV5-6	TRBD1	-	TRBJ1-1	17	TGTGCCAGCAGCTTGCTACTTATGGGACAGCAGAACACTGAAGCTTTCTTT	CASSLLLMGQQNTEAFF
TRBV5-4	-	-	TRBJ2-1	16	TGTGCCAGCAGCTTGGCCTGGCAGAGCTCCTACAATGAGCAGTTCTTC	CASSLAWQSSYNEQFF
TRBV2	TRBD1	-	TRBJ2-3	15	TGTGCCAGCAGCCCCGGGACAGGGTTCACAGATACGCAGTATTTT	CASSPGTGFTDTQYF
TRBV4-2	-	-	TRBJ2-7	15	TGTGCCAGCAGCCAAGGGGCAGGGAAGGACTACGAGCAGTACTTC	CASSQGAGKDYEQYF
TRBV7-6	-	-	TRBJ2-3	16	TGTGCCAGCAGCTTAGTCTCATTGGGGCCCACAGATACGCAGTATTTT	CASSLVSLGPTDTQYF
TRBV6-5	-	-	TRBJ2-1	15	TGTGCCAGCAAGCCTAGGGGCGATTCTATCAATGAGCAGTTCTTC	CASKPRGDSINEQFF
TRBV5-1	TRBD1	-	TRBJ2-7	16	TGCGCCAGCAGCCCTGAGGGGACAGCACGCTCCTACGAGCAGTACTTC	CASSPEGTARSYEQYF
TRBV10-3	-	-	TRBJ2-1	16	TGTGCCATCAGGACCGAACAGGGAAGCTCCTACAATGAGCAGTTCTTC	CAIRTEQGSSYNEQFF
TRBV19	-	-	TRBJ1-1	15	TGTGCCAGTAGTATCAGAACACCATGGAAGACTGAAGCTTTCTTT	CASSIRTPWKTEAFF
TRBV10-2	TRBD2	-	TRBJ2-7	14	TGCGCCAGCAGCGATAGCGGGAGCCCCTACGAGCAGTACTTC	CASSDSGSPYEQYF
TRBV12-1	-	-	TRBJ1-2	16	-	CASSFAHGSSNYGYTF
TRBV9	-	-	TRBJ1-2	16	TGTGCCAGCAGCGTAGCGCTTCGGGTAGGGGTTGGAGGCTACACCTTC	CASSVALRVGVGGYTF
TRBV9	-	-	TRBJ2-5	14	TGTGCCAGCAGCCTCGGTCTTGGCCAAGAGACCCAGTACTTC	CASSLGLGQETQYF
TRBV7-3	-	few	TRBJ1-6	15	TGTGCCAGCAGCTCGGGACACCTCGGGGTCTCACCCCTCCACTTT	CASSSGHLGVSPLHF
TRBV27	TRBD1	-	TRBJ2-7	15	TGTGCCAGCAGTCCTGACAGGGGGGTCACCTACGAGCAGTACTTC	CASSPDRGVTYEQYF
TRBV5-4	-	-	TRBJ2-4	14	TGTGCCAGCAGCATCGCAGGGGCCAAAAACATTCAGTACTTC	CASSIAGAKNIQYF
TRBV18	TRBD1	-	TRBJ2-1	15	TGTGCCAGCTCACTCGGGACAGCCCGTTCGGATGAGCAGTTCTTC	CASSLGTARSDEQFF
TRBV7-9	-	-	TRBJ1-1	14	TGTGCCAGCAGCCCGCGGACAGAGAACACTGAAGCTTTCTTT	CASSPRTENTEAFF
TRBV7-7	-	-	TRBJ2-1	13	TGTGCCAGCAGCTTATTAGTAACGGAGGTACAGTTCTTC	CASSLLVTEVQFF
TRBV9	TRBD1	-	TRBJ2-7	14	TGTGCCAGCAGCGCTGGGACAGGTACCTACGAGCAGTACTTC	CASSAGTGTYEQYF
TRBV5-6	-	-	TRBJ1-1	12	TGTGCCAGCAGCTTCCGCCACACTGAAGCTTTCTTT	CASSFRHTEAFF
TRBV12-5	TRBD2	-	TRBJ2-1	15	TGTGCTAGGGGTTATTGGGCTAGCGGGAGCGATGAGCAGTTCTTC	CARGYWASGSDEQFF
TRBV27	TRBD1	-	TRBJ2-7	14	TGTGCCAGCAGTGCACGACAGGGTTCCTACGAGCAGTACTTC	CASSARQGSYEQYF
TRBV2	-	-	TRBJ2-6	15	TGTGCCAGCAGGCCTGGGGACTCTGGGGCCAACGTCCTGACTTTC	CASRPGDSGANVLTF
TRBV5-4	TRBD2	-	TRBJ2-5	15	TGTGCCAGCAGCCCCGGGACTACGGGACGGGAGACCCAGTACTTC	CASSPGTTGRETQYF
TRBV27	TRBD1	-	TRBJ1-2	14	TGTGCCAGCAGGCCCGGACAGGGAGTCTATGGCTACACCTTC	CASRPGQGVYGYTF
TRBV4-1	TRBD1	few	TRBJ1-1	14	TGCGCCAGCAGCTACTCGACAGGGAGCACTGAAGCTTTCTTT	CASSYSTGSTEAFF
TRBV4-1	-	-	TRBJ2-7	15	TGCGCCAGCAGCCAACCCCGGGAAGATCGGTACGAGCAGTACTTC	CASSQPREDRYEQYF
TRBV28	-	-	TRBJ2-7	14	TGTGCCAGCAGTTCCGTCCAGAACCCCTACGAGCAGTACTTC	CASSSVQNPYEQYF
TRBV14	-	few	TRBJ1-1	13	TGTGCCAGCAGCCAAGGATGGAACACTGAAGCTTTCTTT	CASSQGWNTEAFF
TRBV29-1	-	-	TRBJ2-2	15	TGCAGCGTTGAGTCGGGGGTCACGAACACCGGGGAGCTGTTTTTT	CSVESGVTNTGELFF
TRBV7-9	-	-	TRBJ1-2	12	TGTGCCAGCAGCTTAGGAGCGTATGGCTACACCTTC	CASSLGAYGYTF
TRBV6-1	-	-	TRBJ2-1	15	TGTGCCAGCAGTGATGAGTATAGCTCCTACAATGAGCAGTTCTTC	CASSDEYSSYNEQFF
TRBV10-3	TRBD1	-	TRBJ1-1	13	TGTGCCACGACCGGGACAGGGGGCTCTGAAGCTTTCTTT	CATTGTGGSEAFF
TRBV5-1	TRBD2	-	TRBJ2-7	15	TGCGCCAGCAGCGGACTAGCGGGGGGCTCCTACGAGCAGTACTTC	CASSGLAGGSYEQYF
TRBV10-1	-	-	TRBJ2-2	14	TGCGCCAGCAGTGAGGGACTGTGGACCGGGGAGCTGTTTTTT	CASSEGLWTGELFF
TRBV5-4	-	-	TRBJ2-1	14	TGTGCCAGCAGCTTAGAGGGACTTACTAATGAGCAGTTCTTC	CASSLEGLTNEQFF
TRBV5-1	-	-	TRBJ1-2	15	TGCGCCAGCAGCTTCGCCTACCCACTTCTATACGGCTACACCTTC	CASSFAYPLLYGYTF